Sequencing of this TCR beta chain was carried out in a study of PD-1 blockade in classical Hodgkin lymphoma. Method: immunoSEQ multiplex PCR; TCRdb's copy keeps in-frame clones and lacks some. This repertoire shows approximately 93,000 clones, 78% found once; its top ten account for 9.4%. Regarding time point: cycle 4 day 1 (C4D1), after 5 to 7 weeks of nivolumab. Every patient had relapsed following autologous stem cell transplantation, and cohorts differed in brentuximab vedotin exposure. Study-wide results and limits: CD4+ TCR diversity, unlike CD8+, rose significantly by C4D1. Baseline diversity in complete responders resembled that of newly diagnosed patients. Among the patients, those starting nivolumab under 1 year after ASCT were excluded.

As for this clone: What it recognizes is unknown.

The sample consisted of peripheral blood mononuclear cells (PBMCs), taken before the fourth cycle of nivolumab. The TCR originated in a human donor with classical Hodgkin lymphoma.

The CDR3 nucleotides are TGTGCCAGCAGAACCGGGACATCGGTGTACGAGCAGTACTTC. This encodes CASRTGTSVYEQYF. This chain links TRBV6-5 with TRBJ2-7, with D tentatively TRBD1 (6 bases). The V gene lost 6 bases and the J gene lost 4 bases, with 16 bases spanning the gap. This CDR3 has 14 residues. Germline CDR1 and CDR2: MNHEY and SVGAGI.